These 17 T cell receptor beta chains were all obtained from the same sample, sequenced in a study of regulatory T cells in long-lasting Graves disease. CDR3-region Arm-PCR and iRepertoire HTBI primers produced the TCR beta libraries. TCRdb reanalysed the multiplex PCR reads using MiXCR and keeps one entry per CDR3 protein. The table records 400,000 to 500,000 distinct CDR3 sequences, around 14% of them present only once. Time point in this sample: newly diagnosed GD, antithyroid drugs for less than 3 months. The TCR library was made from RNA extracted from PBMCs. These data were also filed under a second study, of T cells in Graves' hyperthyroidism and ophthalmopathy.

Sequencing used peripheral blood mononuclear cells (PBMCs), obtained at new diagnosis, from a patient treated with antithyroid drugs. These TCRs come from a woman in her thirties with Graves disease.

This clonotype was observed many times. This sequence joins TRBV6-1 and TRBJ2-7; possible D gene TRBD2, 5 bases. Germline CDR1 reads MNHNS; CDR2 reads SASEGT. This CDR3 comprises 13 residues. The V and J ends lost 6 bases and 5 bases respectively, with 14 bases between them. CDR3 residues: CASSNTRFHEQYF. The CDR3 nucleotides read TGTGCCAGCAGCAACACTAGATTCCACGAGCAGTACTTC.

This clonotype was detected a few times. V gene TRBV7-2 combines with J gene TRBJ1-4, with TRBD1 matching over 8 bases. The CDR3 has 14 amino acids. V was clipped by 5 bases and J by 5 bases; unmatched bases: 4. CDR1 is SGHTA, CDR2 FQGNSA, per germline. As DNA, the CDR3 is TGTGCCAGCAGCCGACAGGGGCAGAATGAAAAACTGTTTTTT. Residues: CASSRQGQNEKLFF.

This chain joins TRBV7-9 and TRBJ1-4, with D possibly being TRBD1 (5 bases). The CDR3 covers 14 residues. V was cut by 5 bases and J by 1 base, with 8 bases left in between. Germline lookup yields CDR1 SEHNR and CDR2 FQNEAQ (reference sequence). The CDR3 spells CASSRDLTNEKLFF. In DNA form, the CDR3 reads TGTGCCAGCAGCCGGGACCTAACTAATGAAAAACTGTTTTTT. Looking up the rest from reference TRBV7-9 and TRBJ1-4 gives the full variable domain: DTGVSQNPRHKITKRGQNVTFRCDPISEHNRLYWYRQTLGQGPEFLTYFQNEAQLEKSRLLSDRFSAERPKGSFSTLEIQRTEQGDSAMYLCASSRDLTNEKLFFGSGTQLSVL.

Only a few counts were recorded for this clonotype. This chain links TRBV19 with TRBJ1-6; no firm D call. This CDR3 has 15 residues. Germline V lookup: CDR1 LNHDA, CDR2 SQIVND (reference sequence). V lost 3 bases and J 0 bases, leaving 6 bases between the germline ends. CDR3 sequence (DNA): TGTGCCAGTAGTATCATGAGCTCCTATAATTCACCCCTCCACTTT. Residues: CASSIMSSYNSPLHF.

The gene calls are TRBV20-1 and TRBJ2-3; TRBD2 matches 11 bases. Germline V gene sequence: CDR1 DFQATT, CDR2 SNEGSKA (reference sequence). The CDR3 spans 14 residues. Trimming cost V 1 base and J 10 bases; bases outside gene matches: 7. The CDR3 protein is CSARGLAGPEAQYF. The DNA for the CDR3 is TGCAGTGCTAGAGGACTAGCGGGGCCCGAGGCGCAGTATTTT.

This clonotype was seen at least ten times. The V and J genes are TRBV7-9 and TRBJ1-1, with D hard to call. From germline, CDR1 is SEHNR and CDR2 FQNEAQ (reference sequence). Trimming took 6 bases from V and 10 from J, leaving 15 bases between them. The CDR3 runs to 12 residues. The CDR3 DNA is TGTGCCAGCAGTCGACCGAGAAAGGCAGCTTTCTTT. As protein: CASSRPRKAAFF.

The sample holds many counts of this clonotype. The DNA for the CDR3 is TGTGCCAGCAGTTACTCGACCAGACAGCCCCTGGGGCAGTACTTC. Translated: CASSYSTRQPLGQYF. The chain combines TRBV6-2 or TRBV6-3 with TRBJ2-7; maybe TRBD1 (5 bases). This CDR3 region has 15 residues. V was cut by 0 bases and J by 9 bases, with 18 bases left in between. Germline V gives CDR1 MNHEY, CDR2 SVGEGT.

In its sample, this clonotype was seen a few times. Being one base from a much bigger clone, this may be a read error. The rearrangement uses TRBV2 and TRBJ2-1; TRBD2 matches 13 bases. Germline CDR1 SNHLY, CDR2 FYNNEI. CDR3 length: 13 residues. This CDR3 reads CARNTPLAGGPLF. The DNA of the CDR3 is TGTGCCCGCAATACCCCACTAGCGGGAGGGCCGCTCTTC.

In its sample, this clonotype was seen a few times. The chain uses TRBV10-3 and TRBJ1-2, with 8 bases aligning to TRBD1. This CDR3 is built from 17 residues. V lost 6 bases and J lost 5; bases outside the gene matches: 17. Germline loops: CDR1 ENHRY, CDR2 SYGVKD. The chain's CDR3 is CAIRPVGTGSFVYGYTF. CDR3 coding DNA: TGTGCCATCAGGCCCGTGGGGACAGGTTCATTTGTTTATGGCTACACCTTC.

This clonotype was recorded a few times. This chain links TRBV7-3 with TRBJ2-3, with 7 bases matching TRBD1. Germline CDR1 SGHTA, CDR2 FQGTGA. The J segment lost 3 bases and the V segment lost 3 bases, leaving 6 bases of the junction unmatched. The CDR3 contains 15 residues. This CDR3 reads CASSFLGGQTDTQYF. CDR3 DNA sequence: TGTGCCAGCAGCTTCCTAGGGGGCCAGACAGATACGCAGTATTTT.

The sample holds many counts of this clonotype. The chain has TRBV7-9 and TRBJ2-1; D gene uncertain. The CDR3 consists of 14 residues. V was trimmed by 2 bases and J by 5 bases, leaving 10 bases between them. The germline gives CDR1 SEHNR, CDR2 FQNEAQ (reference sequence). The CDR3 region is CASSLLQSHNEQFF. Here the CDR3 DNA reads TGTGCCAGCAGCTTATTACAGTCCCACAATGAGCAGTTCTTC.

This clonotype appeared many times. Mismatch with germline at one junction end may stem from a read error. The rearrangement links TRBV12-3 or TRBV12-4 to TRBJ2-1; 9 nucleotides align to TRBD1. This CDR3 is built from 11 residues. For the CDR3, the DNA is TGTGCCAGCAGCCCGGGACAGGGCCCTTACTTC. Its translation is CASSPGQGPYF.

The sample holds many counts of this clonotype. The CDR3 bases are TGTGCCAGCAGTTTAATCCCAGGGGGCGGGCTGGGCCCTGTAATTTACAATGAGCAGTTCTTC. Its translation is CASSLIPGGGLGPVIYNEQFF. The chain joins TRBV28 to TRBJ2-1; 8 bases fit TRBD1. The length of the CDR3 is 21 residues. Trimming took 2 bases from V and 4 from J; bases not matched to a gene: 22. The germline V gene has CDR1 MDHEN and CDR2 SYDVKM.

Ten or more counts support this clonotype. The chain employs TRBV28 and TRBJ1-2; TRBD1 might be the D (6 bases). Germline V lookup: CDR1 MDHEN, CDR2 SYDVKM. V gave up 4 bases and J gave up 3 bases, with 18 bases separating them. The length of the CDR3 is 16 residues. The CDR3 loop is CASSSPQGRGDYGYTF. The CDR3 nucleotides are TGTGCCAGCAGTTCCCCTCAGGGGCGAGGGGACTATGGCTACACCTTC.

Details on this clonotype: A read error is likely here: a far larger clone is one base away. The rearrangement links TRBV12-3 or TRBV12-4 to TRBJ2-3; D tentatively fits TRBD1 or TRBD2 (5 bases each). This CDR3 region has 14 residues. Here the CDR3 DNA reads TGTGCCAGCAGGAGGGGAAGGCTAGTGGGTTCAAGGTACTTC. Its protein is CASRRGRLVGSRYF.

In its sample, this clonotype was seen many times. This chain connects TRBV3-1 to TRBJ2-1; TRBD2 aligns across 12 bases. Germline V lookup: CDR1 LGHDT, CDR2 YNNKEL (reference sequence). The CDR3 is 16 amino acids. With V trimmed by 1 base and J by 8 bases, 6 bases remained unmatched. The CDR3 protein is CASSQVGLAGSDEQFF. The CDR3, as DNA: TGTGCCAGCAGCCAAGTTGGACTAGCGGGATCCGATGAGCAGTTCTTC.

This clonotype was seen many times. The CDR3: CASSSGPVDTF. CDR3 in DNA: TGTGCCAGCAGTTCGGGACCCGTCGACACCTTC. This chain uses TRBV6-5 with TRBJ1-2; TRBD1 is a possible D gene (5 bases). CDR1 MNHEY and CDR2 SVGAGI come from the germline V gene. Trimming took off 4 bases at V and 12 bases at J, with 12 bases between the two ends. The CDR3 extends over 11 amino acids.